This entry concerns a single TCR beta chain. Its antigen is as yet unknown. The data were taken from a study of monozygotic twins with inflammatory bowel disease. General study points: Evidence failed to back one strong IBD-linked signal or clonotype.

TCRdb reprocessed the 5' RACE reads and stores each CDR3 protein as one record, lacking DNA. This repertoire comprises under 130,000 distinct CDR3 sequences; its ten largest clones make up 1.9%. This CDR3 region has 15 residues. The germline CDR1 and CDR2 sequences are SGHRS and YFSETQ. Sequencing used blood. The chain is built from TRBV5-1 and TRBJ2-1. The TCR was taken from a human donor with ulcerative colitis or Crohn's disease, or a healthy co-twin of an affected twin (not recorded which). The CDR3 sequence is CASSLVADSYNEQFF.